This entry concerns a single T cell receptor (beta chain). Its target is not known. These data originate in a study of T cell responses to AZD1222 COVID-19 vaccine. Regarding the study as a whole: The span of vaccine-associated CD4 TCRs extended across spike, with dominance at 160-218 and 743-854. Repertoires in all cases were sampled only once the peak T cell response had passed. Targeting of unmutated variant regions was reportedly seen in nearly half of spike-specific TCRs. Increases in Spike-specific TCR breadth and depth were seen after two AZD1222 doses.

The repertoire was sequenced with immunoSEQ multiplex PCR; TCRdb's copy has only in-frame clones and lacks some. The repertoire holds some 190,000 clones, with around 92% as singletons. The specimen comprised peripheral blood, sampled on day 0 of AZD1222 vaccination. This TCR derives from an adult in good health.

The CDR3 spells CASSYSIGRGGRTNQPQHF. The CDR3 coding sequence is TGTGCCAGCAGTTACTCGATTGGCAGGGGAGGACGAACGAATCAGCCCCAGCATTTT. The J gene is TRBJ1-5, the V gene TRBV6-2 or TRBV6-3, with D possibly being TRBD1 (6 bases). CDR1 MNHEY and CDR2 SVGEGT come from the germline V gene. Trimming took off 0 bases at V and 4 bases at J, with 22 bases between the two ends. The CDR3 is made up of 19 amino acids.